This T cell receptor (beta chain) is drawn from a study of radiotherapy plus CTLA-4 blockade in lung cancer. CDR1 and CDR2 from the germline V gene are SGHRS and YFSETQ. Trimming stripped 6 bases from V and 4 bases from J, with 12 bases between. This CDR3 is built from 13 residues. Assay: immunoSEQ multiplex PCR; the TCRdb copy retains only in-frame clones and omits some. The data show 70,000 to 90,000 clones, with 78% seen just once and less than 7.5% held by the top ten. Study-wide results and caveats: According to reports, early shifts in blood T cell clones, alongside interferon-beta, forecast response most accurately. TCR clones of tumor origin grew in blood after radiotherapy plus ipilimumab.

A word on this clone: The antigen is undetermined.

J is TRBJ2-3 and V is TRBV5-1; no clear D. The sequenced sample was peripheral blood, obtained from a patient treated with radiotherapy plus ipilimumab. The TCR was taken from a human donor with non-small cell lung cancer who had a complete response to radiotherapy plus ipilimumab. The CDR3 nucleotides are TGCGCCAGCAAAGGTATAGCCCCAGATACGCAGTATTTT. Translated, it gives CASKGIAPDTQYF.